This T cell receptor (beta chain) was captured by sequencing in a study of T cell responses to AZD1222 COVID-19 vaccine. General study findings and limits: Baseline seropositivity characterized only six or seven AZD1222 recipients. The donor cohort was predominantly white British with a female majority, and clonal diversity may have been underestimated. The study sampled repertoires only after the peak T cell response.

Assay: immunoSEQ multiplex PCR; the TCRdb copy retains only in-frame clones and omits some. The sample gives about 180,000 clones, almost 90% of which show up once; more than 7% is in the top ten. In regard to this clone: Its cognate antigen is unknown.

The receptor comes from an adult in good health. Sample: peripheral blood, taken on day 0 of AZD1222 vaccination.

The CDR3, as DNA: TGCGCCAGCAGTGAGCCATCGGCTGAAGCTTTCTTT. This codes for CASSEPSAEAFF. The rearrangement links TRBV10-2 to TRBJ1-1; D remains ambiguous. Germline CDR1 reads WSHSY; CDR2 reads SAAADI. Trimming took off 2 bases at V and 6 bases at J, with 7 bases between the two ends. CDR3 size: 12 residues.